The 20 T cell receptor beta chains in this list originate from one sample, sequenced in a study of shared clonotypes between healthy human individuals. Measured with immunoSEQ multiplex PCR; TCRdb has only the in-frame clones, and not every one. The sample lists some 1.4 million clones, 96% occurring once. The sample consisted of naive CD4+ T cells sorted from blood. As to subset: CD45RA+ positively selected. Every receptor here comes from a man aged 30 to 39 in good health.

The chain couples TRBV6-9 to TRBJ2-5, with 7 nucleotides matching TRBD1. V lost 3 bases and J lost 1; bases outside the gene matches: 11. The CDR3 is made up of 17 amino acids. Germline-derived CDR1 and CDR2 are MNHGY and SVAAGI. In nucleotides, the CDR3 is TGTGCCAGCAGTTACCCTCGAACAGGGGCGCTCCAAGAGACCCAGTACTTC. It codes for CASSYPRTGALQETQYF.

The chain couples TRBV7-2 to TRBJ2-2, with a possible D match to TRBD1 (6 bases). V lost 3 bases and J 7 bases, leaving 9 bases between the germline ends. The CDR3 is made up of 13 amino acids. Germline V gene data show CDR1 as SGHTA and CDR2 as FQGNSA. CDR3 loop: CASSFQGNGELFF. In DNA form, the CDR3 reads TGTGCCAGCAGCTTTCAGGGGAACGGGGAGCTGTTTTTT.

The chain uses TRBV5-1 and TRBJ1-2; D unresolved. The CDR3 length is 16 residues. Trimming removed 0 bases from V and 3 bases from J, with 15 bases in between. The V gene's germline CDR1 is SGHRS and CDR2 YFSETQ. CDR3 DNA: TGCGCCAGCAGCTTGGGGATTTTAAGTCGGGACTATGGCTACACCTTC. The encoded protein is CASSLGILSRDYGYTF.

V gene TRBV5-5 combines with J gene TRBJ2-7; 8 bases fit TRBD1. J gave up 5 bases and V 8 bases, and 9 bases lay outside the gene matches. CDR1 and CDR2 (germline): SGHKS, YYEKEE (reference sequence). The CDR3 extends over 13 amino acids. The CDR3 protein is CARLGQGRDEQYF. CDR3 DNA sequence: TGTGCCAGGCTCGGACAGGGCAGGGACGAGCAGTACTTC.

The rearrangement links TRBV5-1 to TRBJ2-1; TRBD2 is a possible D gene (5 bases). The V gene lost 0 bases and the J gene lost 5 bases, with 9 bases spanning the gap. This CDR3 spans 14 amino acids. The germline V gene encodes CDR1 SGHRS and CDR2 YFSETQ. This CDR3 is CASSLAASHNEQFF. CDR3 DNA: TGCGCCAGCAGCTTGGCCGCTAGCCACAATGAGCAGTTCTTC.

The V gene is TRBV5-1, the J gene TRBJ2-7; tentative D call: TRBD1 (6 bases). There are 15 residues in the CDR3. Trimming stripped 1 base from V and 0 bases from J, with 11 bases between. Germline V gives CDR1 SGHRS, CDR2 YFSETQ. The CDR3 DNA follows: TGCGCCAGCAGCTTGTCAGACAGGCCCTCCTACGAGCAGTACTTC. Protein: CASSLSDRPSYEQYF.

This chain links TRBV6-1 with TRBJ1-5, with D possibly TRBD1 on 5 matching bases. V lost 3 bases and J 0 bases, leaving 12 bases between the germline ends. Germline loops: CDR1 MNHNS, CDR2 SASEGT. The CDR3 has 16 amino acids. CDR3: CASSDDRQNSNQPQHF. In DNA form, the CDR3 reads TGTGCCAGCAGTGACGACCGACAGAATAGCAATCAGCCCCAGCATTTT.

This clone was seen once. This chain's CDR3 is CASSLGGQGAEEQYF. The CDR3 DNA is TGTGCCAGCAGCTTAGGGGGACAGGGGGCTGAAGAGCAGTACTTC. V is TRBV7-6 and J is TRBJ2-7, with 12 bases fitting TRBD1. This CDR3 spans 15 amino acids. Germline trimming cut 1 base from V and 7 bases from J; bases unmatched to any gene: 5. CDR1 and CDR2 (germline): SGHVS, FNYEAQ.

CDR3 bases: TGTGCCAGCAGTTGGGGGAGCTCCTACGAGCAGTACTTC. Its translation: CASSWGSSYEQYF. The rearrangement links TRBV27 to TRBJ2-7; D tentatively reads TRBD1 or TRBD2 (5 bases each). Germline-derived CDR1 and CDR2 are MNHEY and SMNVEV (reference sequence). This CDR3 is built from 13 residues. V was shortened by 4 bases and J by 0 bases, with 7 bases between the two germline ends.

The rearrangement links TRBV9 to TRBJ1-2; D perhaps matches TRBD1 (5 bases). V was trimmed by 3 bases and J by 4 bases, leaving 10 bases between them. This CDR3 comprises 13 residues. The germline gives CDR1 SGDLS, CDR2 YYNGEE. DNA for the CDR3: TGTGCCAGCAGCGCAAAGACAGCCTATGGCTACACCTTC. Protein product: CASSAKTAYGYTF.

The sample holds one count of this clone. This rearrangement joins TRBV25-1 to TRBJ2-7, with D unclear. The CDR3 consists of 11 residues. Germline values: CDR1 MGHDK, CDR2 SYGVNS. Trimming pared 7 bases from V and 4 bases from J, leaving 8 bases between. In nucleotides, the CDR3 is TGTGCCAGCACGGATAAGTACGAGCAGTACTTC. It yields the protein CASTDKYEQYF.

The chain joins TRBV19 to TRBJ2-3, with D unresolved. This CDR3 region has 10 residues. CDR1 is LNHDA, CDR2 SQIVND, per germline (reference sequence). Trimming left V 7 bases short and J 5 bases short, with 4 bases between. The CDR3 reads CASNLDTQYF. The CDR3 DNA is TGTGCCAGTAACCTAGATACGCAGTATTTT.

This clone occurred a few times. The V and J genes are TRBV7-2 and TRBJ1-5; D remains ambiguous. V was pared by 2 bases and J by 4 bases, with 12 bases between. The germline V gene has CDR1 SGHTA and CDR2 FQGNSA. The CDR3 contains 15 residues. The CDR3 DNA follows: TGTGCCAGCAGCTTAATGTCGGGAGGTAATCAGCCCCAGCATTTT. It codes for CASSLMSGGNQPQHF.

V gene TRBV18 combines with J gene TRBJ2-3, with D perhaps TRBD2 (5 bases). Trimming shortened V by 3 bases and J by 2 bases, and 15 bases separated the two germline ends. The CDR3 is 16 amino acids. Germline CDR1 reads KGHSH; CDR2 reads LQKENI. The CDR3 loop is CASSPLPSGVTDTQYF. Here the CDR3 DNA reads TGTGCCAGCTCACCGCTACCGTCCGGGGTCACAGATACGCAGTATTTT.

This clone was counted a single time. The chain couples TRBV28 to TRBJ2-7; D possibly corresponds to TRBD1 (5 bases). V was shortened by 6 bases and J by 0 bases, with 18 bases between the two germline ends. Looked up from germline, CDR1 is MDHEN and CDR2 is SYDVKM. The CDR3 extends over 16 amino acids. The CDR3 here is CASSQGRSQSSYEQYF. In nucleotides, the CDR3 is TGTGCCAGCAGCCAGGGCCGGTCCCAGAGCTCCTACGAGCAGTACTTC.

The chain recombines TRBV29-1 with TRBJ2-3; D perhaps matches TRBD2 (5 bases). The germline V gene encodes CDR1 SQVTM and CDR2 ANQGSEA. The CDR3 is 15 residues long. Trimming removed 0 bases from V and 2 bases from J, with 12 bases in between. CDR3 protein: CSVEDLKRSTDTQYF. CDR3 DNA sequence: TGCAGCGTTGAAGATCTGAAGCGGTCCACAGATACGCAGTATTTT.

The count of this clone is one. For the CDR3, the DNA is TGTGCCAGCAGAGATAGACAGGGCGGTCAGCCCCAGCATTTT. The encoded protein is CASRDRQGGQPQHF. The chain has TRBV2 and TRBJ1-5, with TRBD1 identical over 7 bases. Germline V gene sequence: CDR1 SNHLY, CDR2 FYNNEI. The V segment lost 6 bases and the J segment 6 bases; nucleotides outside the gene matches: 8. This CDR3 is built from 14 residues.

The chain links TRBV29-1 to TRBJ2-7; D is ambiguous. This CDR3 has 13 amino acids. Trimming cost V 0 bases and J 1 base, with 7 bases left between them. Germline V CDR1 and CDR2: SQVTM, ANQGSEA. CDR3 sequence (DNA): TGCAGCGTTGAAGACGAGCCGTCCTACGAGCAGTACTTC. It translates to CSVEDEPSYEQYF.

The chain has TRBV27 and TRBJ2-7, with D tentatively TRBD2 (5 bases). V was trimmed by 10 bases and J by 2 bases, leaving 15 bases between them. The CDR3 runs 13 residues. In germline, CDR1 is MNHEY, CDR2 SMNVEV (reference sequence). The CDR3 nucleotides are TGTGCCATCTCCCCGGGAAAGCCCTACGAGCAGTACTTC. Its translation is CAISPGKPYEQYF.

The V gene is TRBV14, the J gene TRBJ1-5; a weak D match, TRBD1 (6 bases). Germline loops: CDR1 SGHDN, CDR2 FVKESK. The V gene lost 6 bases and the J gene lost 1 base, with 16 bases spanning the gap. The CDR3 is 16 residues long. The CDR3 nucleotides are TGTGCCAGCAGACAAAGGGGGGGGCCGAGCAATCAGCCCCAGCATTTT. This sequence encodes CASRQRGGPSNQPQHF. Variable domain in full (rest from reference TRBV14 and TRBJ1-5): EAGVTQFPSHSVIEKGQTVTLRCDPISGHDNLYWYRRVMGKEIKFLLHFVKESKQDESGMPNNRFLAERTGGTYSTLKVQPAELEDSGVYFCASRQRGGPSNQPQHFGDGTRLSIL.